The rows below give T cell receptor beta chains drawn from one sample of a study of T cell repertoires in ileal Crohn's disease. Data came from immunoSEQ multiplex PCR; TCRdb stores just in-frame clones and leaves some out. The table includes about 4,300 clones, around 73% detected once. Sequences were obtained from ileal tissue. Receptor source: an adult with Crohn's disease. CDR3s include the opening cysteine and the closing phenylalanine or tryptophan. The order of the fields is J gene, clone size, CDR3 length, V gene, D gene, CDR3 protein, CDR3 DNA. D genes are given only for firm matches. The size entry is marked missing in some rows and otherwise reads once, few, many or a size class.

>TRBJ1-1|once|12|TRBV10-3|-
CATQGRNTEAFF
TGTGCCACCCAGGGTAGGAACACTGAAGCTTTCTTT
>TRBJ2-7|-|13|TRBV6-5|-
CASSYSFGYEQYF
TGTGCCAGCAGTTACTCGTTCGGCTACGAGCAGTACTTC
>TRBJ1-3|-|15|TRBV7-6|-
CASSLSGSPGNTIYF
TGTGCCAGCAGCTTATCAGGATCACCTGGAAACACCATATATTTT
>TRBJ1-2|-|14|TRBV19|-
CASSIVQDNYGYTF
TGTGCCAGTAGTATAGTTCAGGATAACTATGGCTACACCTTC
>TRBJ1-2|-|14|TRBV6-5|-
CASSDSTGRYGYTF
TGTGCCAGCAGTGACTCGACAGGCCGCTATGGCTACACCTTC
>TRBJ2-7|-|13|TRBV5-1|TRBD1
CAGRRDRVGEQYF
TGCGCCGGCCGCCGAGACAGGGTCGGAGAGCAGTACTTC
>TRBJ2-1|-|13|TRBV15|-
CATAREQGGEQFF
TGTGCCACCGCACGGGAGCAGGGGGGTGAGCAGTTCTTC
>TRBJ1-2|-|12|TRBV6-5|-
CASRGIGGGYTF
TGTGCCAGCAGGGGAATAGGAGGGGGCTACACCTTC
>TRBJ2-1|-|15|TRBV4-2|TRBD2
CASSRGGTNYNEQFF
TGTGCCAGCAGCCGCGGGGGGACGAACTACAATGAGCAGTTCTTC
>TRBJ1-4|-|13|TRBV5-5|-
CASKLATNEKLFF
TGTGCCAGCAAACTTGCAACTAATGAAAAACTGTTTTTT
>TRBJ2-5|once|13|TRBV27|-
CASSYVSGETQYF
TGTGCCAGCAGTTATGTAAGCGGAGAGACCCAGTACTTC
>TRBJ1-2|-|15|TRBV7-2|TRBD1
CASSAGNRGGYGYTF
TGTGCCAGCAGCGCGGGTAACAGGGGTGGCTATGGCTACACCTTC
>TRBJ2-7|-|14|TRBV5-4|TRBD2
CASSPGTSHYEQYF
TGTGCCAGCAGCCCGGGGACTAGCCATTACGAGCAGTACTTC
>TRBJ2-7|once|15|TRBV5-1|TRBD1
CASSLSGQGVYEQYF
TGCGCCAGCAGCTTGAGCGGACAGGGGGTCTACGAGCAGTACTTC
>TRBJ2-7|-|15|TRBV7-9|TRBD1
CASSFHWDSENEQYF
TGTGCCAGCAGCTTCCACTGGGACAGCGAGAACGAGCAGTACTTC
>TRBJ1-1|-|14|TRBV18|TRBD1
CASSPGTGGDEAFF
TGTGCCAGCTCACCCGGGACAGGGGGCGATGAAGCTTTCTTT
>TRBJ2-7|-|14|TRBV5-4|-
CASSLDGIPYEQYF
TGTGCCAGCAGCTTGGACGGGATTCCCTACGAGCAGTACTTC
>TRBJ1-2|-|16|TRBV5-1|TRBD1
CASSSEPTGTSYGYTF
TGCGCCAGCAGCTCCGAACCGACAGGGACGAGCTATGGCTACACCTTC
>TRBJ2-5|-|14|TRBV21-1|-
CASRLGLHQETQYF
TGTGCCAGCAGGTTGGGACTACACCAAGAGACCCAGTACTTC
>TRBJ1-2|-|12|TRBV25-1|-
CASSGGFYGYTF
TGTGCCAGCAGTGGGGGCTTCTATGGCTACACCTTC
>TRBJ1-3|few|18|TRBV7-9|TRBD1
CASTSFGTGKRSGNTIYF
TGTGCCAGCACTTCCTTCGGGACAGGGAAAAGGTCTGGAAACACCATATATTTT
>TRBJ2-3|-|17|TRBV7-2|TRBD2
CASSSYQTSGGANTQYF
TGTGCCAGCAGCTCCTATCAGACTAGCGGGGGGGCAAATACGCAGTATTTT
>TRBJ1-5|-|21|TRBV19|TRBD1
CASRPRGTGGRGLYSNQPQHF
TGTGCCAGTAGACCCCGCGGGACAGGGGGTAGGGGCCTATATAGCAATCAGCCCCAGCATTTT
>TRBJ1-6|-|16|TRBV27|-
CASSLGQGFSNSPLHF
TGTGCCAGCAGTTTAGGGCAGGGATTCAGCAATTCACCCCTCCACTTT
>TRBJ1-1|-|15|TRBV19|TRBD1
CASTRTGSLNTEAFF
TGTGCCAGTACCAGGACAGGATCGCTGAACACTGAAGCTTTCTTT
>TRBJ2-2|-|15|TRBV7-9|-
CASSPPGGRSGELFF
TGTGCCAGCAGCCCGCCCGGGGGGCGGTCCGGGGAGCTGTTTTTT
>TRBJ2-5|once|14|TRBV18|TRBD1
CASSLGQDQETQYF
TGTGCCAGCTCACTGGGACAGGACCAAGAGACCCAGTACTTC
>TRBJ1-6|-|15|TRBV6-5|-
CATRSYAVPNSPLHF
TGTGCCACCAGATCCTATGCGGTCCCAAATTCACCCCTCCACTTT
>TRBJ2-6|-|17|TRBV10-2|-
CASSEEAVLSGANVLTF
TGCGCCAGCAGTGAGGAGGCGGTCCTTTCTGGGGCCAACGTCCTGACTTTC
>TRBJ1-5|-|13|TRBV6-5|-
CASSYGGGQPQHF
TGTGCCAGCAGTTACGGGGGCGGACAGCCCCAGCATTTT
>TRBJ1-1|-|15|TRBV6-6|-
CASRYLQGRVTEAFF
TGTGCCAGCAGGTATTTACAGGGAAGGGTTACTGAAGCTTTCTTT
>TRBJ1-1|-|12|TRBV7-2|-
CASSLGAGMSFF
TGTGCCAGCAGCTTAGGCGCAGGGATGTCTTTCTTT
>TRBJ2-1|-|15|TRBV7-9|TRBD2
CASTLVGRGDHEQFF
TGTGCCAGCACCCTTGTTGGTCGGGGGGACCACGAGCAGTTCTTC
>TRBJ1-1|-|15|TRBV19|-
CASSRRKDRNTEAFF
TGTGCCAGTAGTAGGCGGAAGGACAGGAACACTGAAGCTTTCTTT
>TRBJ1-2|-|15|TRBV5-1|-
CASSFFSGGPNGYTF
TGCGCCAGCAGTTTTTTCTCCGGGGGGCCGAATGGCTACACCTTC
>TRBJ1-1|-|13|TRBV19|TRBD1
CASSRLQGSGAFF
TGTGCCAGTAGTAGGTTACAGGGGTCGGGAGCTTTCTTT
>TRBJ1-3|few|15|TRBV27|-
CASSYRKTTGNTIYF
TGTGCCAGCAGTTACAGAAAAACCACTGGAAACACCATATATTTT
>TRBJ2-4|-|13|TRBV7-2|-
CASSPPSKNIQYF
TGTGCCAGCAGCCCCCCCTCCAAAAACATTCAGTACTTC
>TRBJ1-6|-|14|TRBV12-5|-
CASGLEQVTSPLHF
TGTGCTAGTGGTTTGGAACAGGTGACTTCACCCCTCCACTTT
>TRBJ2-2|-|14|TRBV6-1|-
CASIKEMNTGELFF
TGTGCCAGCATCAAAGAGATGAACACCGGGGAGCTGTTTTTT
>TRBJ2-6|-|14|TRBV15|-
CATSPRRGANVLTF
TGTGCCACCAGCCCCAGGAGGGGGGCCAACGTCCTGACTTTC
>TRBJ1-5|-|15|TRBV27|TRBD1
CASRSGTGGDQPQHF
TGTGCCAGCAGGAGTGGGACAGGGGGCGATCAGCCCCAGCATTTT
>TRBJ1-1|-|14|TRBV18|TRBD1
CASSPGQGLTEAFF
TGTGCCAGCTCCCCGGGACAGGGTTTGACTGAAGCTTTCTTT
>TRBJ2-5|-|11|TRBV20-1|-
CSAGRRETQYF
TGCAGTGCGGGGAGGAGAGAGACCCAGTACTTC